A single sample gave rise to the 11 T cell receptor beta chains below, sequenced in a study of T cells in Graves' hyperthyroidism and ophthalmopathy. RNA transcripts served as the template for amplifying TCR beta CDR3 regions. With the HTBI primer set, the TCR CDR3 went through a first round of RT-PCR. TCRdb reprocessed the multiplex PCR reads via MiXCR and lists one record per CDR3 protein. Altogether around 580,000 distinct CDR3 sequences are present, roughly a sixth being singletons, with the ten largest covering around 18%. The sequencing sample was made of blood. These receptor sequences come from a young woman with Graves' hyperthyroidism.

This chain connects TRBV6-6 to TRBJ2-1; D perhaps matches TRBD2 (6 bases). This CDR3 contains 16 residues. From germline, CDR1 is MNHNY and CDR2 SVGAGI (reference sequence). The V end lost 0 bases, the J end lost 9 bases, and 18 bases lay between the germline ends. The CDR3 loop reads CASSYSSGALTGEQFF. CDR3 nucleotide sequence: TGTGCCAGCAGTTACTCATCGGGAGCACTCACGGGTGAGCAGTTCTTC.

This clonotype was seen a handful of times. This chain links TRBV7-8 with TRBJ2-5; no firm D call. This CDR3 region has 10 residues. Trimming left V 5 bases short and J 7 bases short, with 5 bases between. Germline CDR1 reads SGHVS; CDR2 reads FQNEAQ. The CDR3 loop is CASSQRTQYF. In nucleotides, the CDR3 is TGTGCCAGCAGCCAACGGACCCAGTACTTC.

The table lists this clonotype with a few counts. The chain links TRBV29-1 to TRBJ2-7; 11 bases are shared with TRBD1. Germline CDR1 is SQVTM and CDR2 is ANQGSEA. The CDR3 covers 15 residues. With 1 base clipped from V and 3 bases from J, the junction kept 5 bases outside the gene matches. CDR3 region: CSVEGGQGVDYEQYF. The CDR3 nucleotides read TGCAGCGTTGAAGGGGGACAGGGGGTGGACTACGAGCAGTACTTC.

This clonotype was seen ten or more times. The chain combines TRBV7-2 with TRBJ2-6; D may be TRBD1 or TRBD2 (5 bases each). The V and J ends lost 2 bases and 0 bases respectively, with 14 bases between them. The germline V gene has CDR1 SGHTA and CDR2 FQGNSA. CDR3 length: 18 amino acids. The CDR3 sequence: CASSLFGASTSGANVLTF. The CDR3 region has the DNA TGTGCCAGCAGCTTATTCGGGGCCTCCACCTCTGGGGCCAACGTCCTGACTTTC. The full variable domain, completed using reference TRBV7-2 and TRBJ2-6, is GAGVSQSPSNKVTEKGKDVELRCDPISGHTALYWYRQSLGQGLEFLIYFQGNSAPDKSGLPSDRFSAERTGGSVSTLTIQRTQQEDSAVYLCASSLFGASTSGANVLTFGAGSRLTVL.

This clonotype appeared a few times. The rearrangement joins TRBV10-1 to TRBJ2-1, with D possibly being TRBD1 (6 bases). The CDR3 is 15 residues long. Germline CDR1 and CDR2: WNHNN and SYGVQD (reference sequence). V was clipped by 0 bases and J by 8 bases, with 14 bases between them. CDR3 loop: CASSESMQGKDEQFF. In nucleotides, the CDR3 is TGCGCCAGCAGTGAGTCGATGCAGGGGAAGGATGAGCAGTTCTTC.

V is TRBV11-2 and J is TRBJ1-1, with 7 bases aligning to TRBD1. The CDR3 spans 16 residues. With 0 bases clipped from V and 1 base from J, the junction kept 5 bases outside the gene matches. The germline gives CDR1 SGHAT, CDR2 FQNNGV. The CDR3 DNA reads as TGTGCCAGCAGCTTAGATCTAGCAGGGGGGAACACTGAAGCTTTCTTT. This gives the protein CASSLDLAGGNTEAFF. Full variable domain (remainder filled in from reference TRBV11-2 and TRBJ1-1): EAGVAQSPRYKIIEKRQSVAFWCNPISGHATLYWYQQILGQGPKLLIQFQNNGVVDDSQLPKDRFSAERLKGVDSTLKIQPAKLEDSAVYLCASSLDLAGGNTEAFFGQGTRLTVV.

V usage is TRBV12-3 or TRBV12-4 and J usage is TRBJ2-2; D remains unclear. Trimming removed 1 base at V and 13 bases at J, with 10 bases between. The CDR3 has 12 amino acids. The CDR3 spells CASSLVSYRLFF. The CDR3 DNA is TGTGCCAGCAGTTTAGTTTCGTACAGGCTGTTTTTT.

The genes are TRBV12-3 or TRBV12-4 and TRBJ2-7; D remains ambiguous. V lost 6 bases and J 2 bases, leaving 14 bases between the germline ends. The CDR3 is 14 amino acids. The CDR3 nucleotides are TGTGCCAGCAGAGAGGCAGGTCCCGCCTACGAGCAGTACTTC. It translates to CASREAGPAYEQYF.

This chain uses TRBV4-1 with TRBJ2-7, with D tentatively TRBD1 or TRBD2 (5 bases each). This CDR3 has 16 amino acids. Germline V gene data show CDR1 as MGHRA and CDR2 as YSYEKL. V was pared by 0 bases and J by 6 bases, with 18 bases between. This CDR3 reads CASSQELGTSLSEQYF. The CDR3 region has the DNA TGCGCCAGCAGCCAAGAGCTCGGGACCAGCCTAAGCGAGCAGTACTTC.

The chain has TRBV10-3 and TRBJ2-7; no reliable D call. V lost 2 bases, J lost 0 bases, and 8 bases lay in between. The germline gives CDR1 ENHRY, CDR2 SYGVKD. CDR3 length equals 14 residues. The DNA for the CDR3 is TGTGCCATCAGTGAGCGGGCTAGCTCCTACGAGCAGTACTTC. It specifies CAISERASSYEQYF.

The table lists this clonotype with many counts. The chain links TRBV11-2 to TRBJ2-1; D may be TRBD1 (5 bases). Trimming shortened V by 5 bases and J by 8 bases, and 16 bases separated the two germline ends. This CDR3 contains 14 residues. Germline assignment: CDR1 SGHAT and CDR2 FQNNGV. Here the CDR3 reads CASSAAGRADEQFF. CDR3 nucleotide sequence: TGTGCCAGCAGCGCGGCTGGCAGGGCCGATGAGCAGTTCTTC.